The clone carrying this T cell receptor beta chain was seen a few times. The antigen is undetermined. The sample comes from a study of T cells after yellow fever vaccination. Generation of TCR cDNA used 5'RACE template switching (which added a universal primer site and UMIs). One entry per CDR3 protein results from TCRdb running MiXCR on the 5' RACE reads. The top ten clones hold approximately 35% of a sample with 150,000 or so distinct CDR3 sequences, 9.3% of them seen once. Study-wide results and limits: Most clones from primary vaccination resurfaced after the booster (under 97% CD4, around 89% CD8). Clonotypes shared by both compartments, CD4 and CD8, made up a small share. The bulk population could contribute abundant contaminating clonotypes to FACS-sorted repertoires.

This CDR3 region has 15 residues. Germline V lookup: CDR1 SGHTA, CDR2 FQGNSA. V shed 1 base and J 4 bases; nucleotides not matched to a gene: 7. This TCR came from a man aged 18 to 35 who received the YFV17D yellow fever vaccine. The sample consisted of CD8+ T cells sorted from PBMCs, taken 45 days after the yellow fever booster vaccination. This rearrangement joins TRBV7-2 to TRBJ2-7; TRBD1 matches 7 bases. CDR3 coding DNA: TGTGCCAGCAGCTTAGAGGCCTACAGGGGTTACGAGCAGTACTTC. It translates to CASSLEAYRGYEQYF.